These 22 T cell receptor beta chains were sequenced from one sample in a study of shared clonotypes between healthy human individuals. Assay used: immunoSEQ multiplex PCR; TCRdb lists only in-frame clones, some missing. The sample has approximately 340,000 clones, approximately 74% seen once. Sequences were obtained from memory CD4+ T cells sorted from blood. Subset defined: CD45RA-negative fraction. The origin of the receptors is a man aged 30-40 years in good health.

DNA of the CDR3: TGTGCCAGTAGTAACCGGGACAGGACGTACTTC. Protein: CASSNRDRTYF. This chain connects TRBV19 to TRBJ2-7, with 8 bases aligning to TRBD1. The CDR3 totals 11 residues. The V and J ends lost 4 bases and 12 bases, in that order; junction bases with no gene match: 5. In germline, CDR1 is LNHDA, CDR2 SQIVND (reference sequence).

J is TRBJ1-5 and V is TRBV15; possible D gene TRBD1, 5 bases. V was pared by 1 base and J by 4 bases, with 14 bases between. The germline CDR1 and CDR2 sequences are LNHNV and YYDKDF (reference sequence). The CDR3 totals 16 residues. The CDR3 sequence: CATSRGLGEGNQPQHF. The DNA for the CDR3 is TGTGCCACCAGCAGAGGCCTCGGGGAGGGGAATCAGCCCCAGCATTTT.

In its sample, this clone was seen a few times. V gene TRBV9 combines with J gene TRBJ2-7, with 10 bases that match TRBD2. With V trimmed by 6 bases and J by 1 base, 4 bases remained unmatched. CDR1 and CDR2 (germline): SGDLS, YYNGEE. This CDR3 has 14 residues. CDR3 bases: TGTGCCAGCACCCCTAGCGGGAGTTCCTACGAGCAGTACTTC. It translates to CASTPSGSSYEQYF.

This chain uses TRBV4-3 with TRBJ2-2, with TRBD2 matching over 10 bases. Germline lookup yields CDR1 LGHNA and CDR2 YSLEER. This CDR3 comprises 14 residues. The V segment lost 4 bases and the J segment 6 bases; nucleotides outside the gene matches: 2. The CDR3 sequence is CASSPLAGPGELFF. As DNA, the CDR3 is TGCGCCAGCAGCCCACTAGCGGGACCCGGGGAGCTGTTTTTT.

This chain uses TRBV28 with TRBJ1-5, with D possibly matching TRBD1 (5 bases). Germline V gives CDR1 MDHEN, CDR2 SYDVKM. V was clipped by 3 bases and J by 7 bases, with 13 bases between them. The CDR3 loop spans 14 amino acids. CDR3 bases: TGTGCCAGCAGTTTCGGGGGGGGTGGCCAGCCCCAGCATTTT. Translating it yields CASSFGGGGQPQHF.

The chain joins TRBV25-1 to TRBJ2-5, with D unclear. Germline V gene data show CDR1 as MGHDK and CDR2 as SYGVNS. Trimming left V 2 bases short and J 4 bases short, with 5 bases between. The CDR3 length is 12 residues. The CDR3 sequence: CASSEQAETQYF. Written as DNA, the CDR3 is TGTGCCAGCAGTGAACAGGCAGAGACCCAGTACTTC.

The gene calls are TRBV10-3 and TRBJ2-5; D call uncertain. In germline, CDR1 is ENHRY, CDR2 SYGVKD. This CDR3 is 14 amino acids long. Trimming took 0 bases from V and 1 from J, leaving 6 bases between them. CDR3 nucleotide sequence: TGTGCCATCAGTGAGTCGAGAGGCCAAGAGACCCAGTACTTC. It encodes CAISESRGQETQYF.

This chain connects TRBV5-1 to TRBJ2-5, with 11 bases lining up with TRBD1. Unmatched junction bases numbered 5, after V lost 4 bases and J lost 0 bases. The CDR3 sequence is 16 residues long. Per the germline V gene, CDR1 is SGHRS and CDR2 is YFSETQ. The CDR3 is CASSTGTGGYQETQYF. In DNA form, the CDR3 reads TGCGCCAGCAGCACGGGGACAGGGGGGTACCAAGAGACCCAGTACTTC. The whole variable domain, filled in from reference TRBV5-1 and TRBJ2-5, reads KAGVTQTPRYLIKTRGQQVTLSCSPISGHRSVSWYQQTPGQGLQFLFEYFSETQRNKGNFPGRFSGRQFSNSRSEMNVSTLELGDSALYLCASSTGTGGYQETQYFGPGTRLLVL.

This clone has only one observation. CDR3 region: CATSRDQWVDRTQYF. The CDR3 nucleotides are TGTGCCACCAGCAGAGATCAGTGGGTGGACAGGACCCAGTACTTC. The chain has TRBV15 and TRBJ2-5; D might be TRBD1 (6 bases). Germline V lookup: CDR1 LNHNV, CDR2 YYDKDF (reference sequence). CDR3 size: 15 residues. The germline V and J ends were trimmed by 0 bases and 7 bases, with 15 bases remaining between them.

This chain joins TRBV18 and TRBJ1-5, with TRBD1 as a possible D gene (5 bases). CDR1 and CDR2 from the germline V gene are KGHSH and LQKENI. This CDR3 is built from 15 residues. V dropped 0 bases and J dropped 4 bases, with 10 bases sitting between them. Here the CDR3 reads CASSPPRSGNQPQHF. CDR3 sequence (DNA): TGTGCCAGCTCACCACCGCGCTCAGGGAATCAGCCCCAGCATTTT.

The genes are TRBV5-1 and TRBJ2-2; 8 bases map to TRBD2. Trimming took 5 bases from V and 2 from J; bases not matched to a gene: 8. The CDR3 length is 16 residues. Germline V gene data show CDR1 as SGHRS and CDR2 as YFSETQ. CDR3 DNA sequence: TGCGCCAGCAGTCTGGTCACTAGCGGTAACACCGGGGAGCTGTTTTTT. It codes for CASSLVTSGNTGELFF. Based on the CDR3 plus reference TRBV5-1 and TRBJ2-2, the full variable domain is KAGVTQTPRYLIKTRGQQVTLSCSPISGHRSVSWYQQTPGQGLQFLFEYFSETQRNKGNFPGRFSGRQFSNSRSEMNVSTLELGDSALYLCASSLVTSGNTGELFFGEGSRLTVL.

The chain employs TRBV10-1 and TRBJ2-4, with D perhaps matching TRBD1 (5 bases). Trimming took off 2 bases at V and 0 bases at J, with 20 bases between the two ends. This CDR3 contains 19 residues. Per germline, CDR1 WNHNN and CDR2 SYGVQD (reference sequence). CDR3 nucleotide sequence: TGCGCCAGCAGTGAGATGGGATTGGGGCAGACCCTAGCCAAAAACATTCAGTACTTC. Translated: CASSEMGLGQTLAKNIQYF.

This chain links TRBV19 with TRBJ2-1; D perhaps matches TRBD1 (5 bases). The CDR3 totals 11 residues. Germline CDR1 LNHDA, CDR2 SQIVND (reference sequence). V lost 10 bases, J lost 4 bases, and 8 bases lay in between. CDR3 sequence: CATQGYNEQFF. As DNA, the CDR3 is TGTGCCACCCAGGGATACAATGAGCAGTTCTTC.

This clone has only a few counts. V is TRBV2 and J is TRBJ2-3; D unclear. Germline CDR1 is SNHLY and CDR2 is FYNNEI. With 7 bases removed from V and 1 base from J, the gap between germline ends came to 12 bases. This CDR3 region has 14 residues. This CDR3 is CASTLGWGTDTQYF. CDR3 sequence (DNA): TGTGCCAGCACCCTAGGCTGGGGCACAGATACGCAGTATTTT.

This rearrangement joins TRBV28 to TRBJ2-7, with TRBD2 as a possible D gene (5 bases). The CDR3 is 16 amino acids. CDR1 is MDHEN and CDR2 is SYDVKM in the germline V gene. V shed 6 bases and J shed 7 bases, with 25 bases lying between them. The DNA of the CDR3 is TGTGCCAGCAGCCCTCCCCGCGGGCGGCCCCCCCTGGAGCAGTACTTC. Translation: CASSPPRGRPPLEQYF.

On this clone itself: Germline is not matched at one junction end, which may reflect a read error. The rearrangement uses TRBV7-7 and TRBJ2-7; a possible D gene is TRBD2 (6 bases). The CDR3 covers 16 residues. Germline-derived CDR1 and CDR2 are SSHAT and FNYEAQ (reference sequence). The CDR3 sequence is CASSPGALRGSYEQYF. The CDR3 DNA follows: TGTGCTAGCAGCCCGGGAGCCTTGCGGGGCTCCTACGAGCAGTACTTC.

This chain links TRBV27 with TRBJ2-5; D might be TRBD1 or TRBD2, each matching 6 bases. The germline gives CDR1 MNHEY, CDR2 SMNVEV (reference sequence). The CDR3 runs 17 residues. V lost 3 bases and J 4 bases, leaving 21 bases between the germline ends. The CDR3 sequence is CASSLEGVRGRGETQYF. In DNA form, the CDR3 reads TGTGCCAGCAGTTTGGAGGGGGTACGGGGGCGGGGAGAGACCCAGTACTTC.

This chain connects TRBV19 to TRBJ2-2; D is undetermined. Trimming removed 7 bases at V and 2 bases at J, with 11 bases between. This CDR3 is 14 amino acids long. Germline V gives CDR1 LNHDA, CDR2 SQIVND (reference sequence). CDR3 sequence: CASTKRLNTGELFF. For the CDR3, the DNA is TGTGCCAGTACCAAACGCCTAAACACCGGGGAGCTGTTTTTT.

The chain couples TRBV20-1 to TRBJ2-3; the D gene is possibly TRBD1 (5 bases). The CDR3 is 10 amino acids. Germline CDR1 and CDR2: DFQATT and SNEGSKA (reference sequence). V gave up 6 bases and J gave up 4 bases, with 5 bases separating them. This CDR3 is CSAGADTQYF. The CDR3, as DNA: TGCAGTGCAGGGGCAGATACGCAGTATTTT.

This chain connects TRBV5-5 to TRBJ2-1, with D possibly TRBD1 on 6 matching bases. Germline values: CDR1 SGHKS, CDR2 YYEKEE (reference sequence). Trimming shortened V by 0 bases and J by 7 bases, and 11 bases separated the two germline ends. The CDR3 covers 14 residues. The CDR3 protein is CASSLGQEGNEQFF. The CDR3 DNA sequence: TGTGCCAGCAGCTTGGGACAGGAAGGGAATGAGCAGTTCTTC.

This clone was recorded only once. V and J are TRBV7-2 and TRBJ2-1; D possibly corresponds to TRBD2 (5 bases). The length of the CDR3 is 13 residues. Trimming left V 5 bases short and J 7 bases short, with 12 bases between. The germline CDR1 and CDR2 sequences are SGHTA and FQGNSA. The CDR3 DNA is TGTGCCAGCAGCGTCCACCCGGGGAATGAGCAGTTCTTC. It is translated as CASSVHPGNEQFF.

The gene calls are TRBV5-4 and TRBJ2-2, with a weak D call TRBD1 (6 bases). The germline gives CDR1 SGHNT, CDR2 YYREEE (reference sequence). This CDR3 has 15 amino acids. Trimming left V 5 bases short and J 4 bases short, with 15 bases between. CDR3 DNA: TGTGCCAGCAGTCTCCAGGGGTTGAGCACCGGGGAGCTGTTTTTT. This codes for CASSLQGLSTGELFF. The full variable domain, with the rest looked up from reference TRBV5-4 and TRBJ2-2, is ETGVTQSPTHLIKTRGQQVTLRCSSQSGHNTVSWYQQALGQGPQFIFQYYREEENGRGNFPPRFSGLQFPNYSSELNVNALELDDSALYLCASSLQGLSTGELFFGEGSRLTVL.